Sequencing of this TCR beta chain was carried out in a study of cytomegalovirus exposure and HLA in healthy donors. Study-level findings and limits: There were reportedly fewer N-insertions in an Asian-associated ancestry cluster than the approximately 640-donor mean, in a later analysis.

Germline V lookup: CDR1 LNHDA, CDR2 SQIVND (reference sequence). This CDR3 has 17 residues. V was clipped by 5 bases and J by 3 bases, with 22 bases between them. Primers included in the PCR were 60 Vbeta and 13 Jbeta primers. The table came from immunoSEQ multiplex PCR; TCRdb's copy has only in-frame clones and leaves some out. The sample includes about 190,000 clones, roughly 80% of them seen just once. Turning to this clone: Its antigen is currently unknown.

This sequence joins TRBV19 and TRBJ2-5; tentatively, D is TRBD1 (6 bases). The sample consisted of PBMCs. This clonotype originated in a woman aged 18-35 years in good health and CMV-seronegative. In DNA form, the CDR3 reads TGTGCCAGTAGTCGCCAGGGGTCCACCAATTCCAAAGAGACCCAGTACTTC. It specifies CASSRQGSTNSKETQYF.